Below, one T cell receptor beta chain is given with its context. This entry is derived from a study of blood T cell repertoires in COVID-19. Study-wide context: T cells, B-cell-depleted T cells, or PBMCs provided the cDNA or gDNA that served as material.

Germline CDR1 is MNHEY and CDR2 is SMNVEV (reference sequence). Deletions cut 6 bases from V and 4 bases from J, with 7 bases between. This CDR3 has 12 residues. In the authors' workflow: Researchers report that nucleated cell counts were estimated from reference gene primer amplification. Using immunoSEQ multiplex PCR, the repertoire was profiled, and TCRdb retains in-frame clones only, with some absent. That table gives V, J and clone size, and the DNA gave D and trimming. The sample holds around 160,000 clones, roughly 90% seen once. This chain connects TRBV27 to TRBJ2-1; D is perhaps TRBD1 (6 bases). The sample comprised peripheral blood. The sequence derives from a man aged 60 to 69 with acute or convalescent COVID-19. In DNA form, the CDR3 reads TGTGCCAGCAGCCAGGGGTACAATGAGCAGTTCTTC. It specifies CASSQGYNEQFF.